This TCR beta chain was retrieved from a study of T-cell reconstitution after alpha-beta-depleted transplantation in children. Study-wide results and caveats: Some patients' high day-60 TCRbeta diversity was traced to surviving recipient T cells and thymic progenitors. A year had passed since transplant, and T-cell counts and diversity by then came mostly from newly produced T cells. Several hundred expanded graft clones reportedly gave rise to the alpha-beta T cells present about two months after transplant.

Unique molecular identifiers featured in how the TCRbeta library was prepared. TCRdb fed the PCR reads into MiXCR, producing one record per CDR3 protein. The sample includes some 100,000 distinct CDR3 sequences, about 25% seen only once; the top ten take about 22%. As concerns this clonotype: Its antigen is currently unknown.

Germline CDR1 and CDR2: SGHVS and FQNEAQ. The CDR3 contains 16 residues. The V gene end was trimmed by 3 bases and the J gene end by 5 bases; junction bases not matched to a gene: 10. This rearrangement joins TRBV7-8 to TRBJ1-1; TRBD1 matches 9 bases. Source: PBMCs, taken before TCRalphabeta/CD19-depleted stem cell transplant. The receptor's source is a boy aged 2-15 years with acute lymphoblastic leukemia, due to receive a stem cell transplant. In nucleotides, the CDR3 is TGTGCCAGCAGCTTGCTACCGGGACAGGGAAGAACTGAAGCTTTCTTT. This translates into CASSLLPGQGRTEAFF.